A selection of T cell receptor beta chains follows, all from one sample in a study of blood T cell repertoires in COVID-19. Measured with immunoSEQ multiplex PCR; TCRdb has only the in-frame clones, and not every one. The sample contains around 30,000 clones, roughly 94% of which appear only once. Sequencing used peripheral blood. These receptors were collected from a man aged 45-65 years with active COVID-19. Each CDR3 is given with its conserved first and last residue. The D gene is left open where the match is weak. Clone sizes are given selectively: once, few, many, or a class where the clone is expanded.

>TRBV9|TRBD1|once|TRBJ2-3
TGTGCCAGCAGCCCCTGGACAGGGGGCGCGGATACGCAGTATTTT
CASSPWTGGADTQYF
>TRBV3-1/TRBV3-2|-|-|TRBJ2-4
TGTGCCAGCAGATCCTATGTCGGGGAGGAGGCGTACTTC
CASRSYVGEEAYF
>TRBV2|TRBD2|-|TRBJ2-3
TGTGCCAGCGGGGGGGTCCCCACAGATACGCAGTATTTT
CASGGVPTDTQYF
>TRBV11-2|TRBD2|-|TRBJ2-3
TGTGCCAGCAGCTCAAATAGCGGGGGACCTCCAGATACGCAGTATTTT
CASSSNSGGPPDTQYF
>TRBV9|-|-|TRBJ1-6
TGTGCCAGCAGCGCCTTGACGGGGGGTAATTCACCCCTCCACTTT
CASSALTGGNSPLHF
>TRBV9|-|-|TRBJ1-1
TGTGCCAGCAGCGTAGAGGCGGGTCCGGCCACTGAAGCTTTCTTT
CASSVEAGPATEAFF
>TRBV6-4|-|-|TRBJ2-3
TGTGCCAGCAGTAACGGTGATACAGATACGCAGTATTTT
CASSNGDTDTQYF
>TRBV18|TRBD1|-|TRBJ1-3
TGTGCCAGCTCACCCGGGACAGGCCAATTTGGAAACACCATATATTTT
CASSPGTGQFGNTIYF
>TRBV28|-|-|TRBJ2-3
TGTGCCAGCCGAAACGAGGGGACAACGGTTACAGATACGCAGTATTTT
CASRNEGTTVTDTQYF
>TRBV20-1|TRBD1|once|TRBJ1-5
TGCAGTGCTAGTGGCCAGGGGGCTCAGCCCCAGCATTTT
CSASGQGAQPQHF
>TRBV11-2|TRBD2|-|TRBJ2-1
TGTGCCAGCAGCTTAGATCCAGCGGGGAGGTACAATGAGCAGTTCTTC
CASSLDPAGRYNEQFF
>TRBV6-1|TRBD1|once|TRBJ2-7
TGTGCCAGCAGTGAAGCCGGGACAGTTACCTACGAGCAGTACTTC
CASSEAGTVTYEQYF
>TRBV30|-|-|TRBJ1-5
TGTGCCTGGAGTGGTCCTTATAGCAATCAGCCCCAGCATTTT
CAWSGPYSNQPQHF
>TRBV28|TRBD1|-|TRBJ2-1
TGTGCCAGCAGCTCAGGGACAGGTTCCGGCGGGGAGCAGTTCTTC
CASSSGTGSGGEQFF
>TRBV5-5|-|-|TRBJ1-5
TGTGCCAGCAGCCCGATGGACAGTAGCAATCAGCCCCAGCATTTT
CASSPMDSSNQPQHF
>TRBV20-1|TRBD1|-|TRBJ2-5
TGCAGTGCTAGTCCCTCCGCGGGACAGGGGGTCGTAGAGACCCAGTACTTC
CSASPSAGQGVVETQYF
>TRBV6-6|TRBD2|-|TRBJ2-7
TGTGCCAGCTCCCCTGCGGGTAGCGGGAGGCCCCACGAGCAGTACTTC
CASSPAGSGRPHEQYF
>TRBV6-6|-|-|TRBJ2-1
TGTGCCAGCAGTTACTCTACCATCCGTGGCGAGCAGTTCTTC
CASSYSTIRGEQFF
>TRBV3-1/TRBV3-2|-|once|TRBJ2-1
TGTGCCAGCAGCCCCCCCTCGAGGGACAATGAGCAGTTCTTC
CASSPPSRDNEQFF
>TRBV15|-|-|TRBJ2-1
TGTGCCACCAGCAGGGGGGGGACAGGCTTCAATGAGCAGTTCTTC
CATSRGGTGFNEQFF
>TRBV7-9|-|-|TRBJ2-7
TGTGCCAGCAGCGGGCAGGGGGAGCAGTACTTC
CASSGQGEQYF
>TRBV6-2/TRBV6-3|-|-|TRBJ1-2
TGTGCCAGCAGTTACGGACAGTATGGCTACACCTTC
CASSYGQYGYTF
>TRBV7-2|-|once|TRBJ1-2
TGTGCCAGCAGCTTAGTGGGCGGGACGGACTATGGCTACACCTTC
CASSLVGGTDYGYTF
>TRBV18|TRBD1|-|TRBJ1-1
TGTGCCAGCTCACCAACAGGGGGGAACACTGAAGCTTTCTTT
CASSPTGGNTEAFF
>TRBV6-5|-|-|TRBJ1-5
TGTGCCAGCAGTTACCGGACAGATCAGCCCCAGCATTTT
CASSYRTDQPQHF
>TRBV5-4|-|once|TRBJ1-1
TGTGCCAGCAGCTCCCCCGGACAGACCATGAACACTGAAGCTTTCTTT
CASSSPGQTMNTEAFF
>TRBV6-5|TRBD1|-|TRBJ2-1
TGTGCCAGCAGTTACTTCCGGGACAGGGTCCCCAATGAGCAGTTCTTC
CASSYFRDRVPNEQFF
>TRBV4-2|-|-|TRBJ2-2
TGTGCCAGCAGCGCGGGACGGACGAACACCGGGGAGCTGTTTTTT
CASSAGRTNTGELFF
>TRBV5-1|-|-|TRBJ1-2
TGCGCCAGCAGCCCGGACAACTTGAACTATGGCTACACCTTC
CASSPDNLNYGYTF
>TRBV30|TRBD2|once|TRBJ2-1
TGTGCCTGGGGGGGTAGACGGGAGGCTGAGCAGTTCTTC
CAWGGRREAEQFF
>TRBV5-4|-|-|TRBJ2-3
TGTGCCAGCAGTCATATACCCCTAGGAATTGGCACAGATACGCAGTATTTT
CASSHIPLGIGTDTQYF
>TRBV5-1|-|-|TRBJ2-1
TGCGCCAGCAGAGCCGCAGGGGGGCCAACCTACAATGAGCAGTTCTTC
CASRAAGGPTYNEQFF
>TRBV28|TRBD2|-|TRBJ2-3
TGTGCCAGCAGTTTATTTAACCAGCGGGAGACAGATACGCAGTATTTT
CASSLFNQRETDTQYF
>TRBV11-2|-|few|TRBJ1-6
TGTGCCAGCAGCTTAGCACAGAATTCACCCCTCCACTTT
CASSLAQNSPLHF
>TRBV4-2|TRBD2|once|TRBJ2-7
TGTGCCAGCAGCCAAGAATGGGGACTAGCAGTCTACGAGCAGTACTTC
CASSQEWGLAVYEQYF
>TRBV2|TRBD1|-|TRBJ1-2
TGTGCCAGCAGTGCACAGGGGGCCTATGGCTACACCTTC
CASSAQGAYGYTF
>TRBV29-1|TRBD2|-|TRBJ2-1
TGCAGCGTTGAAAAAGGACTAGCGGGAGTTAGGGATGAGCAGTTCTTC
CSVEKGLAGVRDEQFF
>TRBV5-5|-|-|TRBJ1-1
TGTGCCAGCAGCTTGGAATTGGTCAGGTCGAACACTGAAGCTTTCTTT
CASSLELVRSNTEAFF
>TRBV30|TRBD2|-|TRBJ2-3
TGTGCCTGGAGAGGGACTAGCGGGAGGACGGGCAGGACAGATACGCAGTATTTT
CAWRGTSGRTGRTDTQYF
>TRBV11-3|TRBD2|-|TRBJ2-1
TGTGCCAGCAGCCCCGGGCGGGAGCTCTACAATGAGCAGTTCTTC
CASSPGRELYNEQFF
>TRBV19|TRBD1|-|TRBJ2-7
TGTGCCAGTAGTTCGACAGGGGGCAGCTACGAGCAGTACTTC
CASSSTGGSYEQYF
>TRBV5-1|-|-|TRBJ2-2
TGCGCCAGCAGCCCACTAACGCAGGGGAACACCGGGGAGCTGTTTTTT
CASSPLTQGNTGELFF
>TRBV7-9|TRBD2|-|TRBJ2-1
TGTGCCAGCAGCATATTCGGGACTAGCGGGAGGTCCCATGAGCAGTTCTTC
CASSIFGTSGRSHEQFF
>TRBV6-6|-|once|TRBJ1-6
TGTGCCAGCAGCCCAGAATTCGTGGCGGGGAGGGCTTTT
CASSPEFVAGRAF